These 19 T cell receptor beta chains were sequenced from one sample in a study of radiotherapy plus CTLA-4 blockade in lung cancer. Profiling relied on immunoSEQ multiplex PCR, and the TCRdb table lists in-frame clones only, not all of them. The sample includes about 68,000 clones, around three quarters of them seen just once. Here the sequenced sample was peripheral blood, taken from a patient treated with radiotherapy plus ipilimumab. These receptors all stem from a human donor with non-small cell lung cancer who had a complete response to radiotherapy plus ipilimumab.

The chain combines TRBV27 with TRBJ1-6; no clear D gene. In germline, CDR1 is MNHEY, CDR2 SMNVEV (reference sequence). Trimming took off 0 bases at V and 9 bases at J, with 12 bases between the two ends. The length of the CDR3 is 15 residues. CDR3 DNA sequence: TGTGCCAGCAGTTTATCGGCCCGACGGGGTTCACCCCTCCACTTT. This gives the protein CASSLSARRGSPLHF.

The J gene is TRBJ2-5, the V gene TRBV5-1, with 10 bases aligning to TRBD2. The CDR3 is made up of 16 amino acids. The junction had 10 bases not matched to a gene; V was cut back by 4 bases and J by 4 bases. Germline CDR1 reads SGHRS; CDR2 reads YFSETQ. CDR3 coding DNA: TGCGCCAGCAGCCTCGACCCTAGCGGGGGCGGAGAGACCCAGTACTTC. Its protein is CASSLDPSGGGETQYF.

This chain connects TRBV7-8 to TRBJ1-2; 10 nucleotides match TRBD1. The CDR3 covers 15 residues. Per the germline V gene, CDR1 is SGHVS and CDR2 is FQNEAQ. The V gene end was trimmed by 4 bases and the J gene end by 4 bases; junction bases not matched to a gene: 6. CDR3: CASSSSRTGGYGYTF. The CDR3 DNA reads TGTGCCAGCAGCTCCAGTCGGACAGGGGGCTATGGCTACACCTTC.

This clone was picked up a small number of times. The chain employs TRBV9 and TRBJ1-6; D is possibly TRBD1 (5 bases). This CDR3 comprises 15 residues. Deletions cut 0 bases from V and 6 bases from J, with 10 bases between. CDR1 is SGDLS, CDR2 YYNGEE, per germline. The CDR3 region is CASSVGPGSNSPLHF. CDR3 sequence (DNA): TGTGCCAGCAGCGTAGGGCCAGGGTCTAATTCACCCCTCCACTTT.

This CDR3 is CASSRESTDTQYF. CDR3 bases: TGTGCCAGCAGTCGGGAGAGCACAGATACGCAGTATTTT. The chain links TRBV6-5 to TRBJ2-3, with TRBD2 as a possible D gene (6 bases). The germline V gene has CDR1 MNHEY and CDR2 SVGAGI. This CDR3 region has 13 residues. Deletions cut 5 bases from V and 0 bases from J, with 6 bases between.

J is TRBJ1-2 and V is TRBV6-6; D is unclear. Germline loops: CDR1 MNHNY, CDR2 SVGAGI (reference sequence). The CDR3 loop spans 13 amino acids. The ends were cut back, 5 bases at V and 2 bases at J, with 9 bases in the middle. In DNA, the CDR3 is TGTGCCAGCAGTACGGGTCAAAACTATGGCTACACCTTC. Translation gives CASSTGQNYGYTF.

The rearrangement links TRBV6-1 to TRBJ2-3, with 9 bases fitting TRBD1. The CDR3 length is 14 residues. V shed 6 bases and J 11 bases; nucleotides not matched to a gene: 12. Germline lookup yields CDR1 MNHNS and CDR2 SASEGT. The CDR3 sequence: CASSPGTGTLLQYF. CDR3 in DNA: TGTGCCAGCAGCCCCGGGACAGGGACCCTTCTGCAGTATTTT.

This rearrangement joins TRBV6-6 to TRBJ1-2; perhaps TRBD1 as D (5 bases). The V and J ends lost 5 bases and 5 bases respectively, with 15 bases between them. The length of the CDR3 is 14 residues. Germline CDR1 reads MNHNY; CDR2 reads SVGAGI (reference sequence). CDR3 nucleotides: TGTGCCAGCAGTCCGGACACGGGGCTATATGGCTACACCTTC. Translation gives CASSPDTGLYGYTF.

The chain couples TRBV7-2 to TRBJ2-3; D is undetermined. CDR1 is SGHTA, CDR2 FQGNSA, per germline. The V end was cut by 6 bases, the J end by 1 base, with 5 bases between. The CDR3 is 12 residues long. DNA of the CDR3: TGTGCCAGCAGGGGTGGCACAGATACGCAGTATTTT. Protein product: CASRGGTDTQYF.

This clone was observed a single time. The chain recombines TRBV27 with TRBJ1-5; D is ambiguous. V was pared by 4 bases and J by 5 bases, with 9 bases between. In germline, CDR1 is MNHEY, CDR2 SMNVEV (reference sequence). The CDR3 contains 13 residues. The chain's CDR3 is CASSYSRDQPQHF. CDR3 bases: TGTGCCAGCAGTTACAGCCGGGATCAGCCCCAGCATTTT.

Here the CDR3 reads CAILEGGSSYNEQFF. CDR3 DNA sequence: TGTGCCATCCTAGAAGGTGGGAGCTCCTACAATGAGCAGTTCTTC. The chain recombines TRBV10-3 with TRBJ2-1; possibly TRBD2 for D (5 bases). The CDR3 spans 15 residues. With 8 bases removed from V and 0 bases from J, the gap between germline ends came to 14 bases. Germline V gives CDR1 ENHRY, CDR2 SYGVKD.

The V call is TRBV6-5, the J call TRBJ2-1; 12 bases map to TRBD2. The CDR3 runs to 15 residues. J was trimmed by 4 bases and V by 5 bases; bases with no gene match: 3. CDR1 and CDR2 (germline): MNHEY, SVGAGI. CDR3 protein: CASSVTSGGYNEQFF. As DNA, the CDR3 is TGTGCCAGCAGTGTGACTAGCGGGGGTTACAATGAGCAGTTCTTC.

The chain links TRBV19 to TRBJ1-5, with D possibly matching TRBD1 (5 bases). There are 15 residues in the CDR3. CDR1 is LNHDA and CDR2 is SQIVND in the germline V gene (reference sequence). Trimming left V 0 bases short and J 3 bases short, with 9 bases between. The CDR3 loop reads CASSIDAGTNQPQHF. The CDR3 nucleotides read TGTGCCAGTAGTATAGATGCTGGGACCAATCAGCCCCAGCATTTT.

The J gene is TRBJ1-5, the V gene TRBV30, with D possibly matching TRBD1 (6 bases). V shed 2 bases and J shed 0 bases, with 20 bases lying between them. Germline V gene data show CDR1 as GTSNPN and CDR2 as SVGIG (reference sequence). The CDR3 has 18 amino acids. The CDR3 reads CAWSTSGGGQYSNQPQHF. CDR3 DNA: TGTGCCTGGAGTACAAGCGGGGGGGGCCAATATAGCAATCAGCCCCAGCATTTT.

This chain connects TRBV30 to TRBJ1-4, with a possible D match to TRBD1 (6 bases). Between the trimmed V and J ends, which lost 4 bases and 8 bases, there was a span of 11 bases. The V gene's germline CDR1 is GTSNPN and CDR2 SVGIG (reference sequence). CDR3 length: 12 residues. The CDR3, as DNA: TGTGCCTGGAAGGGGGTAGGGGAAAAACTGTTTTTT. It translates to CAWKGVGEKLFF.

This clone was counted only a few times. This chain links TRBV19 with TRBJ2-7; 10 bases are shared with TRBD1. V was pared by 5 bases and J by 6 bases, with 4 bases of the junction left unmatched. Germline V lookup: CDR1 LNHDA, CDR2 SQIVND (reference sequence). This CDR3 region has 13 residues. CDR3 sequence reads: CASSLDRGLEQYF. The CDR3 DNA reads TGTGCCAGTAGTCTCGACAGGGGGCTCGAGCAGTACTTC.

The CDR3 DNA follows: TGCGCCAGCCGACGGGAGTTGACAGGGCATGGAAACACCATATATTTT. This sequence encodes CASRRELTGHGNTIYF. The J gene is TRBJ1-3, the V gene TRBV4-1; TRBD1 agrees at 7 bases. V trimming: 8 bases; J trimming: 3 bases; junction bases outside the gene matches: 13. This CDR3 is built from 16 residues. From germline, CDR1 is MGHRA and CDR2 YSYEKL.

The chain carries TRBV5-1 and TRBJ2-7; no definite D call. Germline V lookup: CDR1 SGHRS, CDR2 YFSETQ. CDR3 length: 13 residues. The ends were cut back, 7 bases at V and 3 bases at J, with 14 bases in the middle. Written as DNA, the CDR3 is TGCGCCAGCTCTCTAGGGTACAACTACGAGCAGTACTTC. Translation gives CASSLGYNYEQYF.

This chain links TRBV9 with TRBJ2-3; the D gene is possibly TRBD1 (5 bases). The CDR3 has 13 amino acids. Germline V gene data show CDR1 as SGDLS and CDR2 as YYNGEE. V was shortened by 5 bases and J by 6 bases, with 13 bases between the two germline ends. The CDR3 DNA reads as TGTGCCAGCAGTGAAGGGGTCGTGGATACGCAGTATTTT. The encoded protein is CASSEGVVDTQYF.